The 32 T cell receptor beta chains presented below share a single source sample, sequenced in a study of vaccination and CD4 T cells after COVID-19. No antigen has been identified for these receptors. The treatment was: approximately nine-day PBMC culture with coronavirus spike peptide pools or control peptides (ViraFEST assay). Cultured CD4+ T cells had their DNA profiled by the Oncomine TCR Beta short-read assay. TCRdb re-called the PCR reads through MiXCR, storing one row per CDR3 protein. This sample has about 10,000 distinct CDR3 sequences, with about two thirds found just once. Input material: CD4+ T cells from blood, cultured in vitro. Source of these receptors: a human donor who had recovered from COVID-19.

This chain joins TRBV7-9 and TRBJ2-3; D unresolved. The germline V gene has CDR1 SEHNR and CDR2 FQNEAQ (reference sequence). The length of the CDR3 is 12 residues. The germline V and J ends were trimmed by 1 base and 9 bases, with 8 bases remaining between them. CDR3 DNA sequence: TGTGCCAGCAGCTTAGAAGTGGGAACGCAGTATTTT. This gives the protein CASSLEVGTQYF.

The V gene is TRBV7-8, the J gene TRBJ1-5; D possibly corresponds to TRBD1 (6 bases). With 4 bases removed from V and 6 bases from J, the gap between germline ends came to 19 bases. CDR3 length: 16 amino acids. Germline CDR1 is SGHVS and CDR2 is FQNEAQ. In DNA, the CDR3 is TGTGCCAGCAGCTCCTCGCACAGGGTGTCGGGTCAGCCCCAGCATTTT. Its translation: CASSSSHRVSGQPQHF.

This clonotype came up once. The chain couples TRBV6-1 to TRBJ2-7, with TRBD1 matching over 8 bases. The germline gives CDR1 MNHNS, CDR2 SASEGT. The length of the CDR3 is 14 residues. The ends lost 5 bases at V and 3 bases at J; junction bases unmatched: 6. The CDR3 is CASSQDREFYEQYF. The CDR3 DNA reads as TGTGCCAGCAGTCAGGACAGGGAATTCTACGAGCAGTACTTC.

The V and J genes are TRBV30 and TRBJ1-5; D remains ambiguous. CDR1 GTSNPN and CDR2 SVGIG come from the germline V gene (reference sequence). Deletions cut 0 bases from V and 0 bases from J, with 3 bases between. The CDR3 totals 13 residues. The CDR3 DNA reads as TGTGCCTGGAGTGTGGGTAGCAATCAGCCCCAGCATTTT. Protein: CAWSVGSNQPQHF.

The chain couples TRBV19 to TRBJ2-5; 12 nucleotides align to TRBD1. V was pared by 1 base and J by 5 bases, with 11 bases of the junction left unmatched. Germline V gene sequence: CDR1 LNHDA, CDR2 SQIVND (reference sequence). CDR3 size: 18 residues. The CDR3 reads CASSIVLPGQGARETQYF. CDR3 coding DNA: TGTGCCAGTAGTATAGTCCTTCCGGGACAGGGGGCAAGGGAGACCCAGTACTTC.

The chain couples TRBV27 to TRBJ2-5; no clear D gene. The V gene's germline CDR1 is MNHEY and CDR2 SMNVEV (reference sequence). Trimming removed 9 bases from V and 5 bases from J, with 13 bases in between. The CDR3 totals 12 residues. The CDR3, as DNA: TGTGCCAGTTGGGGTCCGGCGGAGACCCAGTACTTC. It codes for CASWGPAETQYF.

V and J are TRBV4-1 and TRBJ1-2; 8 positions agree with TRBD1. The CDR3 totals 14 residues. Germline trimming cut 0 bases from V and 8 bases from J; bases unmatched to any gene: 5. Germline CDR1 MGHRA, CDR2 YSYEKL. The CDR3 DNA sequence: TGCGCCAGCAGCCAAGATTGGCCAGGGGGCGGCTACACCTTC. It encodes CASSQDWPGGGYTF.

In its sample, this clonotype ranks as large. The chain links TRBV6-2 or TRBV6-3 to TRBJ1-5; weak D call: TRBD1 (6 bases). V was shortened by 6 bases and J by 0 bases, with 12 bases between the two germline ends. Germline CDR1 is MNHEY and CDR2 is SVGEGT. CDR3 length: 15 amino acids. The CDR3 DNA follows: TGTGCCAGCAGGAGGGACAACTATAGCAATCAGCCCCAGCATTTT. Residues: CASRRDNYSNQPQHF.

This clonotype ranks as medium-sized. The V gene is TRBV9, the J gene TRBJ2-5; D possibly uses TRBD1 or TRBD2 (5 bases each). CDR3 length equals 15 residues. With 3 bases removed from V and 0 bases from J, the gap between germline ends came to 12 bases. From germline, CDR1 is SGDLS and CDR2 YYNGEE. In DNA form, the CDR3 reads TGTGCCAGCAGCGGGGGGACCATGTACCAAGAGACCCAGTACTTC. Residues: CASSGGTMYQETQYF.

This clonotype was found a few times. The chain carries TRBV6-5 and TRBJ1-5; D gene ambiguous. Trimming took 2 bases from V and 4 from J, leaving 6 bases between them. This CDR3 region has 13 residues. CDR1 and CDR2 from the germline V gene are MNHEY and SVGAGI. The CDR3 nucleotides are TGTGCCAGCAGTTACGGACGGAATCAGCCCCAGCATTTT. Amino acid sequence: CASSYGRNQPQHF.

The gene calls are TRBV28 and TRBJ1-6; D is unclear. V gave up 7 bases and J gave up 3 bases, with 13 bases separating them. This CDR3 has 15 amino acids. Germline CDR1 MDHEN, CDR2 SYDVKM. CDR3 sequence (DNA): TGTGCCAGCACATTTAGGGAAATCTATAATTCACCCCTCCACTTT. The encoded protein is CASTFREIYNSPLHF.

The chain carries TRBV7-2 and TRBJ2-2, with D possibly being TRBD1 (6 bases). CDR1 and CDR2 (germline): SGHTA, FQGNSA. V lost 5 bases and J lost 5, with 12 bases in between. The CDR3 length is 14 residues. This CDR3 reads CASSQQGNTGELFF. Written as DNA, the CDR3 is TGTGCCAGCAGCCAACAGGGTAATACCGGGGAGCTGTTTTTT.

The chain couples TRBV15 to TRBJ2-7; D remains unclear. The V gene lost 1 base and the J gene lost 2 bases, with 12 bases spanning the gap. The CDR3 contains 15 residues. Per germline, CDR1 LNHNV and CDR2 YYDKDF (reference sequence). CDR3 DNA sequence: TGTGCCACCAGCAGAGTGAAGGGATTCACCTACGAGCAGTACTTC. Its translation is CATSRVKGFTYEQYF.

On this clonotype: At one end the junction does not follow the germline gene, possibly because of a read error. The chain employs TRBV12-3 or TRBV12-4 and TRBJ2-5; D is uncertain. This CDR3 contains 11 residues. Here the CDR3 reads CASSLQGTQYF. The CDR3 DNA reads TGTGCCAGTTCCTTGCAAGGGACCCAGTACTTC.

The chain's CDR3 is CASSPQLAGGKNEQFF. DNA for the CDR3: TGTGCCAGCAGTCCGCAACTAGCGGGAGGGAAAAATGAGCAGTTCTTC. The chain carries TRBV27 and TRBJ2-1; 13 bases are shared with TRBD2. Trimming took 5 bases from V and 7 from J; bases not matched to a gene: 8. This CDR3 is 16 amino acids long. Germline CDR1 and CDR2: MNHEY and SMNVEV (reference sequence).

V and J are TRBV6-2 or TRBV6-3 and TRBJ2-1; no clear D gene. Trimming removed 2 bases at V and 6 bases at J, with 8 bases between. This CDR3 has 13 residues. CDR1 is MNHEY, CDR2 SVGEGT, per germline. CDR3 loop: CASSYLLPNEQFF. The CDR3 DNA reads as TGTGCCAGCAGTTACCTCCTACCCAATGAGCAGTTCTTC.

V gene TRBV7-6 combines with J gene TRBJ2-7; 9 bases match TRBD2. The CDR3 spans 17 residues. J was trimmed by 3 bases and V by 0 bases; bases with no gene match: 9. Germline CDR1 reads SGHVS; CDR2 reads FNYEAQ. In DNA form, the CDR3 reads TGTGCCAGCAGCTTAGCGTTGAGAACTAGCGGGCTCTACGAGCAGTACTTC. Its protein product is CASSLALRTSGLYEQYF.

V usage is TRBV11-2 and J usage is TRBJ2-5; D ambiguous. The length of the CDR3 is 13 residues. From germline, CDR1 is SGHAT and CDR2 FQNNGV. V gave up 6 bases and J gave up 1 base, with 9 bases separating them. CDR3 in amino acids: CASRPASQETQYF. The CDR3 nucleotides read TGTGCCAGCAGACCTGCCAGCCAAGAGACCCAGTACTTC.

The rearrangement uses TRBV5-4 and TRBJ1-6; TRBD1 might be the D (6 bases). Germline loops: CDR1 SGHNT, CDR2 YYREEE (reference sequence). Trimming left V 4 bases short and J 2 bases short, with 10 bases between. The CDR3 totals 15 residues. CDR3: CASSPTGTYNSPLHF. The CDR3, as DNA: TGTGCCAGCAGCCCGACAGGAACCTATAATTCACCCCTCCACTTT.

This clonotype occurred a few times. The CDR3 nucleotides are TGTGCCGCCATTGGCTACACCTTC. It translates to CAAIGYTF. The rearrangement joins TRBV19 to TRBJ1-2; D ambiguous. CDR3 size: 8 residues. Germline assignment: CDR1 LNHDA and CDR2 SQIVND (reference sequence). V shed 11 bases and J shed 7 bases, with 5 bases lying between them.

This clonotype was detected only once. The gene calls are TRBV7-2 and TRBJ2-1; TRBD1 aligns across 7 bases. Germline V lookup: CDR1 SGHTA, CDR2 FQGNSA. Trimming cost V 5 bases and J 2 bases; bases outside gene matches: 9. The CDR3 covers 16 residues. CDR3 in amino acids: CASSIEGQGAYNEQFF. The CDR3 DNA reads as TGTGCCAGCAGCATAGAAGGGCAGGGGGCCTACAATGAGCAGTTCTTC.

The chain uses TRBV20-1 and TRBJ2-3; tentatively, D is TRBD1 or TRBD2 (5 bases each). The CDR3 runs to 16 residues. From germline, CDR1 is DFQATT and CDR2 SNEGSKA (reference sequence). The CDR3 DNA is TGCAGCATACCTAGGGGAGTGGGCGCTAGCACAGATACGCAGTATTTT. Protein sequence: CSIPRGVGASTDTQYF.

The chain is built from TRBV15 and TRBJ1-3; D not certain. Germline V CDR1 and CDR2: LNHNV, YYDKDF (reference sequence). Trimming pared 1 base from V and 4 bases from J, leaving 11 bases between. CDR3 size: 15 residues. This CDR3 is CATSRVGRSGNTIYF. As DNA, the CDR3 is TGTGCCACCAGCAGAGTCGGCAGATCCGGAAACACCATATATTTT. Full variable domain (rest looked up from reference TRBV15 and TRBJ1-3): DAMVIQNPRYQVTQFGKPVTLSCSQTLNHNVMYWYQQKSSQAPKLLFHYYDKDFNNEADTPDNFQSRRPNTSFCFLDIRSPGLGDTAMYLCATSRVGRSGNTIYFGEGSWLTVV.

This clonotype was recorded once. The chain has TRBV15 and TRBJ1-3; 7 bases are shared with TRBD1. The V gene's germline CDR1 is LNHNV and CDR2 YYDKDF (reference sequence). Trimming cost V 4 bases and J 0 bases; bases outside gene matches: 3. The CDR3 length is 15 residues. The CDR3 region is CATSTGTASGNTIYF. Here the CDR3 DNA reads TGTGCCACCAGCACTGGGACAGCCTCTGGAAACACCATATATTTT.

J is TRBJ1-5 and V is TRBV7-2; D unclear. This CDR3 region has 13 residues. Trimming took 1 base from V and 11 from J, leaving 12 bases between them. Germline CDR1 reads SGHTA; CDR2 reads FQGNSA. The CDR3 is CASSLGVGRTQHF. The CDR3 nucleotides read TGTGCCAGCAGCTTAGGAGTCGGGCGGACCCAGCATTTT.

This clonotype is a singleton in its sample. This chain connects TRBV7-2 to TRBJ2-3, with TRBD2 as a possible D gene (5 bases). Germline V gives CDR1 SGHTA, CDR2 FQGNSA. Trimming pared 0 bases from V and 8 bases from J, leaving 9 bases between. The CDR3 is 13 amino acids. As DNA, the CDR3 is TGTGCCAGCAGCTTAGCGCATGGAGGTACGCAGTATTTT. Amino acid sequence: CASSLAHGGTQYF.

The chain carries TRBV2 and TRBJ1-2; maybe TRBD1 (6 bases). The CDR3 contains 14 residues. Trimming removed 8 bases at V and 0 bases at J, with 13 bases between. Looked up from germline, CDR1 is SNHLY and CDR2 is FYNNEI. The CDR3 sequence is CASLQGTTNYGYTF. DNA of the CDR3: TGTGCCAGCCTACAGGGAACCACTAACTATGGCTACACCTTC.

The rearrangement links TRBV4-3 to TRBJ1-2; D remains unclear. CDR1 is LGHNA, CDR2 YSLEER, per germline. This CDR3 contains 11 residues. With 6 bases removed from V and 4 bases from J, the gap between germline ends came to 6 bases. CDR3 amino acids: CASSSPYGYTF. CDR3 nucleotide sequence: TGCGCCAGCAGTAGCCCCTATGGCTACACCTTC.

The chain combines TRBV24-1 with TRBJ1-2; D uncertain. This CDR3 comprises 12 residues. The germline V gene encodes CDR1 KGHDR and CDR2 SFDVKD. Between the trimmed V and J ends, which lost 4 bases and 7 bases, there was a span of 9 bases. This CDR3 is CATSDQTSGYTF. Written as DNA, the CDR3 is TGTGCCACCAGTGACCAAACCAGTGGCTACACCTTC.

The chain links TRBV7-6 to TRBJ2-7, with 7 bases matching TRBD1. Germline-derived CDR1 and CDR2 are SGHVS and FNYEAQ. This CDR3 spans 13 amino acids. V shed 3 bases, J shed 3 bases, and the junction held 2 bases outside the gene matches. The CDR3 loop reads CASSLGQIYEQYF. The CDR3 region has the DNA TGTGCCAGCAGCTTGGGACAGATCTACGAGCAGTACTTC.

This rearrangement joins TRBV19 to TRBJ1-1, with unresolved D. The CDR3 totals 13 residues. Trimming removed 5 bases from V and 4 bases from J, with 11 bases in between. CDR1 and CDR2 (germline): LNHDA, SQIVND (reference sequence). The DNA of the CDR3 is TGTGCCAGTAGTGAGAGGGCTGGCACTGAAGCTTTCTTT. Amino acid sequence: CASSERAGTEAFF.

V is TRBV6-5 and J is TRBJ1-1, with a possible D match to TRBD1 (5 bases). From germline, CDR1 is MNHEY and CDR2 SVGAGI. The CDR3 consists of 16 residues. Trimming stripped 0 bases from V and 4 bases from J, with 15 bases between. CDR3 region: CASSYSGGGQRTEAFF. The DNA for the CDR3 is TGTGCCAGCAGTTACTCTGGTGGGGGTCAGCGCACTGAAGCTTTCTTT.